One sample yielded the 27 T cell receptor beta chains listed below, sequenced in a study of cytomegalovirus exposure and HLA in healthy donors. PCR was performed using 60 Vbeta and 13 Jbeta primers. Only in-frame clones appear in the TCRdb table, and some are missing; sequencing was by immunoSEQ multiplex PCR. The sample totals 200,000 to 250,000 clones. The sample was PBMCs. These receptors were taken from a woman aged 30 to 39 in good health and CMV-seropositive.

CDR3 sequence: CASMGGGSRNQPQHF. CDR3 coding DNA: TGTGCCAGTATGGGGGGGGGCTCTCGCAATCAGCCCCAGCATTTT. The chain is built from TRBV19 and TRBJ1-5, with D possibly matching TRBD1 (6 bases). The germline gives CDR1 LNHDA, CDR2 SQIVND (reference sequence). Trimming took off 7 bases at V and 2 bases at J, with 15 bases between the two ends. CDR3 size: 15 residues.

The rearrangement links TRBV5-1 to TRBJ2-7, with TRBD2 matching 11 bases. This CDR3 region has 16 residues. Germline V gene data show CDR1 as SGHRS and CDR2 as YFSETQ. V shed 4 bases, J shed 4 bases, and the junction held 10 bases outside the gene matches. The CDR3, as DNA: TGCGCCAGCAGCCGTGATCCTAGCGGGGGGAAGTACGAGCAGTACTTC. It codes for CASSRDPSGGKYEQYF.

The V call is TRBV7-2, the J call TRBJ2-7; 13 nucleotides match TRBD2. This CDR3 has 15 residues. Germline V gene sequence: CDR1 SGHTA, CDR2 FQGNSA. V shed 4 bases and J 4 bases; nucleotides not matched to a gene: 4. Here the CDR3 reads CASSSRTSGSYEQYF. The CDR3 coding sequence is TGTGCCAGCAGCTCAAGGACTAGCGGGAGTTACGAGCAGTACTTC.

The V call is TRBV27, the J call TRBJ2-7, with 7 bases aligning to TRBD2. Germline assignment: CDR1 MNHEY and CDR2 SMNVEV (reference sequence). This CDR3 contains 15 residues. V shed 6 bases and J 5 bases; nucleotides not matched to a gene: 13. CDR3 coding DNA: TGTGCCAGCAGCCATATCCGCGCGGGAGAGAACGAGCAGTACTTC. This codes for CASSHIRAGENEQYF.

The chain uses TRBV19 and TRBJ2-1, with TRBD2 as a possible D gene (5 bases). Germline loops: CDR1 LNHDA, CDR2 SQIVND (reference sequence). V was trimmed by 2 bases and J by 8 bases, leaving 16 bases between them. The CDR3 spans 15 residues. The CDR3 sequence: CASSIMASSWDEQFF. The CDR3 DNA is TGTGCCAGTAGTATAATGGCTAGCTCTTGGGATGAGCAGTTCTTC.

The rearrangement uses TRBV28 and TRBJ1-5; D is perhaps TRBD1 (5 bases). V lost 4 bases and J lost 12, with 13 bases in between. The V gene's germline CDR1 is MDHEN and CDR2 SYDVKM. The CDR3 covers 12 residues. CDR3 sequence (DNA): TGTGCCAGCAGTTCCTGGACACCCGGCCAGCATTTT. Its translation: CASSSWTPGQHF.

The chain combines TRBV2 with TRBJ1-5, with TRBD1 identical over 8 bases. V shed 6 bases and J 9 bases; nucleotides not matched to a gene: 19. Germline loops: CDR1 SNHLY, CDR2 FYNNEI. The CDR3 has 17 amino acids. The CDR3 region is CASRVGGPGQGGTPQHF. CDR3 coding DNA: TGTGCCAGCAGGGTGGGGGGCCCCGGACAGGGAGGTACGCCCCAGCATTTT. The full variable domain, its missing parts supplied by reference TRBV2 and TRBJ1-5, is EPEVTQTPSHQVTQMGQEVILRCVPISNHLYFYWYRQILGQKVEFLVSFYNNEISEKSEIFDDQFSVERPDGSNFTLKIRSTKLEDSAMYFCASRVGGPGQGGTPQHFGDGTRLSIL.

The chain uses TRBV2 and TRBJ1-5; a possible D gene is TRBD1 (5 bases). V was shortened by 2 bases and J by 3 bases, with 11 bases between the two germline ends. CDR1 is SNHLY and CDR2 is FYNNEI in the germline V gene. The CDR3 is 15 residues long. The CDR3 coding sequence is TGTGCCAGCAGTGAACAGGGAAGTGACAATCAGCCCCAGCATTTT. This gives the protein CASSEQGSDNQPQHF.

The rearrangement links TRBV6-6 to TRBJ2-2; 10 nucleotides align to TRBD1. CDR3 length equals 14 residues. The V gene end was trimmed by 8 bases and the J gene end by 3 bases; junction bases not matched to a gene: 3. In germline, CDR1 is MNHNY, CDR2 SVGAGI (reference sequence). The chain's CDR3 is CASSGTGDTGELFF. In DNA, the CDR3 is TGTGCCAGCTCCGGGACAGGGGACACCGGGGAGCTGTTTTTT.

V is TRBV5-4 and J is TRBJ2-3; a weak D match, TRBD1 (6 bases). The CDR3 has 18 residues. The germline V gene has CDR1 SGHNT and CDR2 YYREEE (reference sequence). V gave up 1 base and J gave up 5 bases, with 23 bases separating them. CDR3 protein: CASSLWAFLDRRGDTQYF. Here the CDR3 DNA reads TGTGCCAGCAGCTTGTGGGCTTTTCTGGACAGACGGGGAGATACGCAGTATTTT.

The chain joins TRBV27 to TRBJ2-5; 9 bases line up with TRBD2. Germline V gives CDR1 MNHEY, CDR2 SMNVEV (reference sequence). J gave up 4 bases and V 0 bases, and 3 bases lay outside the gene matches. This CDR3 is 15 amino acids long. The CDR3 region is CASSLSSGSTETQYF. CDR3 sequence (DNA): TGTGCCAGCAGTTTATCTAGCGGGAGTACAGAGACCCAGTACTTC.

This rearrangement joins TRBV5-4 to TRBJ2-2; maybe TRBD2 (5 bases). The CDR3 extends over 16 amino acids. Germline V gives CDR1 SGHNT, CDR2 YYREEE (reference sequence). V lost 1 base to trimming and J lost 2 bases, with 12 bases between them. This CDR3 is CASSLKGSENTGELFF. The DNA for the CDR3 is TGTGCCAGCAGCTTGAAGGGTAGCGAAAACACCGGGGAGCTGTTTTTT.

V usage is TRBV6-6 and J usage is TRBJ2-7; possibly TRBD2 for D (6 bases). CDR1 and CDR2 (germline): MNHNY, SVGAGI (reference sequence). This CDR3 comprises 15 residues. Trimming removed 6 bases from V and 1 base from J, with 16 bases in between. The CDR3 nucleotides are TGTGCCAGCAGCTTAAGCGGGCCTCCTTCCTACGAGCAGTACTTC. It translates to CASSLSGPPSYEQYF.

This chain joins TRBV5-4 and TRBJ2-3; 7 positions agree with TRBD2. V trimming: 3 bases; J trimming: 1 base; junction bases outside the gene matches: 2. The length of the CDR3 is 14 residues. The germline V gene has CDR1 SGHNT and CDR2 YYREEE (reference sequence). In DNA, the CDR3 is TGTGCCAGCAGCTCGAGCGGGGGCACAGATACGCAGTATTTT. Its translation is CASSSSGGTDTQYF. Together with reference TRBV5-4 and TRBJ2-3, the CDR3 gives the full variable domain: ETGVTQSPTHLIKTRGQQVTLRCSSQSGHNTVSWYQQALGQGPQFIFQYYREEENGRGNFPPRFSGLQFPNYSSELNVNALELDDSALYLCASSSSGGTDTQYFGPGTRLTVL.

This sequence joins TRBV5-1 and TRBJ1-2; the match to TRBD1 covers 9 bases. This CDR3 is 14 amino acids long. J gave up 4 bases and V 4 bases, and 5 bases lay outside the gene matches. The germline gives CDR1 SGHRS, CDR2 YFSETQ. The CDR3 bases are TGCGCCAGCAGCCGAGGGACAGGGTCCTATGGCTACACCTTC. It translates to CASSRGTGSYGYTF.

The V call is TRBV5-5, the J call TRBJ1-1, with 12 nucleotides matching TRBD1. This CDR3 has 14 amino acids. V shed 3 bases, J shed 6 bases, and the junction held 3 bases outside the gene matches. Germline V gives CDR1 SGHKS, CDR2 YYEKEE (reference sequence). This CDR3 is CASSSGQGAAEAFF. For the CDR3, the DNA is TGTGCCAGCAGCTCGGGACAGGGGGCTGCTGAAGCTTTCTTT.

The chain links TRBV10-1 to TRBJ1-2; D is unresolved. V was pared by 5 bases and J by 7 bases, with 11 bases between. Germline assignment: CDR1 WNHNN and CDR2 SYGVQD (reference sequence). The CDR3 loop spans 12 amino acids. The CDR3: CASSTSRSGYTF. The CDR3 region has the DNA TGCGCCAGCAGTACCTCAAGGAGTGGCTACACCTTC.

V and J are TRBV7-9 and TRBJ2-7; TRBD1 matches at 11 bases. The CDR3 is 15 residues long. Germline V gives CDR1 SEHNR, CDR2 FQNEAQ (reference sequence). V lost 5 bases to trimming and J lost 3 bases; unmatched junction nucleotides: 6. In DNA, the CDR3 is TGTGCCAGCAGCCCTCGGACAGGGGGCAACTACGAGCAGTACTTC. Encoded protein: CASSPRTGGNYEQYF.

The rearrangement links TRBV7-9 to TRBJ2-3; 15 bases agree with TRBD2. With V trimmed by 8 bases and J by 8 bases, 11 bases remained unmatched. CDR1 and CDR2 (germline): SEHNR, FQNEAQ (reference sequence). This CDR3 is built from 16 residues. CDR3 in amino acids: CASSSPGLAGGVTQYF. CDR3 DNA: TGTGCCAGCTCCTCTCCGGGACTAGCGGGAGGAGTTACGCAGTATTTT.

This chain connects TRBV18 to TRBJ1-2; D is perhaps TRBD1 (5 bases). V lost 3 bases to trimming and J lost 3 bases, with 8 bases between them. The CDR3 covers 13 residues. The germline CDR1 and CDR2 sequences are KGHSH and LQKENI. DNA of the CDR3: TGTGCCAGCTCACCGGACACAGACTATGGCTACACCTTC. It yields the protein CASSPDTDYGYTF.

The chain links TRBV23-1 to TRBJ2-5; 10 nucleotides match TRBD2. TRBV23-1 has ORF status, its function being uncertain. The CDR3 has 21 amino acids. V shed 0 bases and J 3 bases; nucleotides not matched to a gene: 19. The CDR3 DNA is TGCGCCAGCAGTCAATCTCCTTTCCTAGCGGGGGCCTCGAGGGGAGAAGAGACCCAGTACTTC. Residues: CASSQSPFLAGASRGEETQYF.

Of note for this clone: Other nucleotide sequences in the sample specify the same CDR3. This chain uses TRBV30 with TRBJ1-5; the match to TRBD1 covers 8 bases. This CDR3 contains 13 residues. After removal of 0 bases from V and 7 bases from J, the junction contained 2 bases not matched to a gene. Germline V CDR1 and CDR2: GTSNPN, SVGIG (reference sequence). The CDR3 here is CAWSVQGEQPQHF. The CDR3 region has the DNA TGTGCCTGGAGTGTACAGGGGGAGCAGCCCCAGCATTTT.

This sequence joins TRBV20-1 and TRBJ1-1; the D is unclear. The CDR3 sequence is 11 residues long. Between the trimmed V and J ends, which lost 1 base and 4 bases, there was a span of 4 bases. Germline lookup yields CDR1 DFQATT and CDR2 SNEGSKA (reference sequence). This chain's CDR3 is CSARGITEAFF. CDR3 bases: TGCAGTGCTAGAGGTATCACTGAAGCTTTCTTT.

The genes are TRBV5-1 and TRBJ2-1; 12 nucleotides agree with TRBD1. J was trimmed by 4 bases and V by 3 bases; bases with no gene match: 5. CDR3 length equals 16 residues. Germline V gives CDR1 SGHRS, CDR2 YFSETQ. The CDR3 here is CASSWGTGGAYNEQFF. CDR3 in DNA: TGCGCCAGCAGCTGGGGGACAGGGGGCGCTTACAATGAGCAGTTCTTC.

V usage is TRBV7-8 and J usage is TRBJ2-7, with 8 bases matching TRBD2. J was trimmed by 4 bases and V by 1 base; bases with no gene match: 9. The CDR3 contains 16 residues. Germline loops: CDR1 SGHVS, CDR2 FQNEAQ. The CDR3 DNA is TGTGCCAGCAGCTTAGTCCCAGCGGGAGAGTTTTACGAGCAGTACTTC. Its translation: CASSLVPAGEFYEQYF. Full variable domain (outside the CDR3, taken from reference TRBV7-8 and TRBJ2-7): GAGVSQSPRYKVAKRGQDVALRCDPISGHVSLFWYQQALGQGPEFLTYFQNEAQLDKSGLPSDRFFAERPEGSVSTLKIQRTQQEDSAVYLCASSLVPAGEFYEQYFGPGTRLTVT.

V is TRBV4-1 and J is TRBJ1-4; 8 bases are a match to TRBD1. CDR1 MGHRA and CDR2 YSYEKL come from the germline V gene. V lost 2 bases and J lost 6; bases outside the gene matches: 8. The CDR3 has 16 amino acids. The DNA of the CDR3 is TGCGCCAGCAGCCAACCTCGGGACAGGTTCTATGAAAAACTGTTTTTT. It encodes CASSQPRDRFYEKLFF.

V usage is TRBV4-3 and J usage is TRBJ2-5; a possible D gene is TRBD2 (6 bases). Matching the DNA end better, TRBJ2-7 makes the J call doubtful. Germline CDR1 reads LGHNA; CDR2 reads YSLEER. This CDR3 is built from 16 residues. DNA of the CDR3: TGCGCCAGCAGCCAAGACGAGCTAGCGAGCTCCTACGAGCAGTACTTC. As protein: CASSQDELASSYEQYF.